A single sample is the source of the 24 T cell receptor beta chains below, sequenced in a study of shared clonotypes between healthy human individuals. The table came from immunoSEQ multiplex PCR; TCRdb's copy has only in-frame clones and leaves some out. The table shows under 1,100,000 clones, with about 80% occurring only once. The sample was memory CD4+ T cells sorted from blood. The subset here: CD45RA-negative fraction. The receptors originated from a young man in good health.

The rearrangement uses TRBV5-1 and TRBJ1-1; D not resolved. Germline-derived CDR1 and CDR2 are SGHRS and YFSETQ. V dropped 4 bases and J dropped 1 base, with 14 bases sitting between them. CDR3 length: 15 residues. CDR3 sequence (DNA): TGCGCCAGCAGCATACAGCAGGCTTCGAACACTGAAGCTTTCTTT. Translating it yields CASSIQQASNTEAFF.

This clone was counted at least ten times. The chain employs TRBV15 and TRBJ2-3; the match to TRBD1 covers 8 bases. V dropped 3 bases and J dropped 2; count of bases not matched to a gene: 1. From germline, CDR1 is LNHNV and CDR2 YYDKDF (reference sequence). The CDR3 is made up of 14 amino acids. The CDR3 DNA is TGTGCCACCAGCAGGACAGGGGACACAGATACGCAGTATTTT. Protein: CATSRTGDTDTQYF.

The chain combines TRBV11-1 with TRBJ1-1, with unresolved D. Germline V gives CDR1 SGHAT, CDR2 FQDESV (reference sequence). The CDR3 totals 15 residues. Trimming shortened V by 3 bases and J by 1 base, and 12 bases separated the two germline ends. The chain's CDR3 is CASSFTLGGNTEAFF. The CDR3 nucleotides are TGTGCCAGCAGCTTCACTTTGGGCGGGAACACTGAAGCTTTCTTT.

The rearrangement uses TRBV15 and TRBJ2-1; possible D gene TRBD2, 5 bases. CDR3 length: 14 residues. Deletions cut 4 bases from V and 4 bases from J, with 11 bases between. Germline V CDR1 and CDR2: LNHNV, YYDKDF (reference sequence). This CDR3 is CATSNGAAYNEQFF. CDR3 sequence (DNA): TGTGCCACCAGCAATGGAGCGGCTTACAATGAGCAGTTCTTC.

This chain uses TRBV6-5 with TRBJ1-6; 10 bases are shared with TRBD1. From germline, CDR1 is MNHEY and CDR2 SVGAGI. V lost 2 bases, J lost 7 bases, and 5 bases stayed unmatched. This CDR3 comprises 16 residues. This CDR3 reads CASSYAPGQGNSPLHF. The DNA for the CDR3 is TGTGCCAGCAGTTACGCCCCGGGACAGGGGAATTCACCCCTCCACTTT.

V is TRBV21-1 and J is TRBJ2-7; the table's D call, TRBD2, has no DNA check behind it. TRBV21-1 represents a pseudogene. The CDR3 sequence is 17 residues long. CDR3 residues: CASSKERLAGLPYEQYF. CDR3 nucleotide sequence: TGTGCCAGCAGCAAAGAACGGCTAGCGGGTCTCCCCTACGAGCAGTACTTC.

The gene calls are TRBV7-8 and TRBJ2-2, with 9 bases matching TRBD2. The germline V gene encodes CDR1 SGHVS and CDR2 FQNEAQ. The trim removed 10 bases at V and 1 base at J, leaving 7 bases unmatched. The CDR3 spans 15 residues. CDR3 coding DNA: TGTGCCACCGTTAGCGGGGGAGTGAACACCGGGGAGCTGTTTTTT. Protein product: CATVSGGVNTGELFF.

This clone was picked up a small number of times. The chain recombines TRBV6-6 with TRBJ1-4; no clear D gene. CDR3 size: 13 residues. CDR1 and CDR2 (germline): MNHNY, SVGAGI (reference sequence). Between the trimmed V and J ends, which lost 3 bases and 5 bases, there was a span of 7 bases. CDR3 sequence (DNA): TGTGCCAGCAGTTATCTCGAGAATGAAAAACTGTTTTTT. Translating gives CASSYLENEKLFF.

The CDR3 nucleotides read TGCGCCAGCGCCACAGGGACAGGGGGTTCTGGGGCCAACGTCCTGACTTTC. This sequence encodes CASATGTGGSGANVLTF. The V gene is TRBV5-1, the J gene TRBJ2-6; 11 positions agree with TRBD1. Germline lookup yields CDR1 SGHRS and CDR2 YFSETQ. The CDR3 is made up of 17 amino acids. With 7 bases clipped from V and 1 base from J, the junction kept 7 bases outside the gene matches.

This rearrangement joins TRBV7-8 to TRBJ2-3; D is undetermined. CDR3 size: 12 residues. Germline assignment: CDR1 SGHVS and CDR2 FQNEAQ. The V end was cut by 5 bases, the J end by 11 bases, with 14 bases between. CDR3 nucleotides: TGTGCCAGCAGCAAGACCGTCAATGAGCAGTATTTT. Its translation: CASSKTVNEQYF. The whole variable domain, remainder taken from reference TRBV7-8 and TRBJ2-3, is GAGVSQSPRYKVAKRGQDVALRCDPISGHVSLFWYQQALGQGPEFLTYFQNEAQLDKSGLPSDRFFAERPEGSVSTLKIQRTQQEDSAVYLCASSKTVNEQYFGPGTRLTVL.

V is TRBV5-1 and J is TRBJ2-5; 7 nucleotides align to TRBD1. The CDR3 totals 15 residues. After removal of 4 bases from V and 1 base from J, the junction contained 7 bases not matched to a gene. Germline CDR1 reads SGHRS; CDR2 reads YFSETQ. The CDR3 here is CASSLGDSFQETQYF. CDR3 nucleotides: TGCGCCAGCAGCCTCGGGGACAGCTTCCAAGAGACCCAGTACTTC. Filled out from reference TRBV5-1 and TRBJ2-5, the complete variable domain reads KAGVTQTPRYLIKTRGQQVTLSCSPISGHRSVSWYQQTPGQGLQFLFEYFSETQRNKGNFPGRFSGRQFSNSRSEMNVSTLELGDSALYLCASSLGDSFQETQYFGPGTRLLVL.

The chain couples TRBV5-4 to TRBJ2-5, with TRBD2 identical over 12 bases. V shed 3 bases, J shed 7 bases, and the junction held 13 bases outside the gene matches. From germline, CDR1 is SGHNT and CDR2 YYREEE (reference sequence). This CDR3 comprises 17 residues. The CDR3 loop reads CASSSASGRALQGTQYF. CDR3 DNA sequence: TGTGCCAGCAGCTCGGCTAGCGGGAGGGCCCTCCAGGGGACCCAGTACTTC.

This chain connects TRBV27 to TRBJ1-5, with TRBD1 as a possible D gene (6 bases). The V end was cut by 5 bases, the J end by 0 bases, with 14 bases between. Germline V lookup: CDR1 MNHEY, CDR2 SMNVEV (reference sequence). The CDR3 sequence is 16 residues long. DNA of the CDR3: TGTGCCAGCAGTCCTCTATCAGGGGCTAGCAATCAGCCCCAGCATTTT. Its translation: CASSPLSGASNQPQHF.

This clone showed up just once. This chain joins TRBV29-1 and TRBJ2-6, with a possible D match to TRBD1 (5 bases). V lost 4 bases to trimming and J lost 1 base, with 8 bases between them. The CDR3 consists of 14 residues. The germline V gene encodes CDR1 SQVTM and CDR2 ANQGSEA. The chain's CDR3 is CSVAAGSGANVLTF. The CDR3 region has the DNA TGCAGCGTTGCAGCAGGGTCTGGGGCCAACGTCCTGACTTTC.

This clone appeared once. Additional DNA sequences in this sample encode the identical CDR3. The chain links TRBV6-5 to TRBJ1-2; TRBD1 is a possible D gene (6 bases). Trimming removed 5 bases from V and 2 bases from J, with 9 bases in between. CDR3 length: 13 amino acids. Germline CDR1 is MNHEY and CDR2 is SVGAGI. The CDR3: CASSPTGNYGYTF. The CDR3 nucleotides read TGTGCCAGCAGTCCAACAGGGAACTATGGCTACACCTTC.

The gene calls are TRBV2 and TRBJ1-4; D is perhaps TRBD1 (6 bases). Deletions cut 7 bases from V and 7 bases from J, with 16 bases between. CDR3 length: 14 residues. In germline, CDR1 is SNHLY, CDR2 FYNNEI. The CDR3 loop reads CASTNRVRGEKLFF. The CDR3 DNA follows: TGTGCCAGCACGAACAGGGTCCGTGGTGAAAAACTGTTTTTT.

The chain employs TRBV11-2 and TRBJ1-2, with a possible D match to TRBD1 (5 bases). CDR1 and CDR2 (germline): SGHAT, FQNNGV. Deletions cut 5 bases from V and 8 bases from J, with 18 bases between. The CDR3 length is 14 residues. The chain's CDR3 is CASSQQERVGGYTF. CDR3 nucleotide sequence: TGTGCCAGCAGCCAACAGGAGCGGGTAGGCGGCTACACCTTC.

The chain recombines TRBV30 with TRBJ1-4; D gene unclear. The V and J ends lost 5 bases and 2 bases respectively, with 9 bases between them. CDR1 GTSNPN and CDR2 SVGIG come from the germline V gene (reference sequence). The CDR3 has 13 residues. CDR3: CAWDSGTNEKLFF. The CDR3 nucleotides read TGTGCCTGGGACTCGGGGACTAATGAAAAACTGTTTTTT.

This clone appeared a few times. The chain has TRBV6-5 and TRBJ2-5, with TRBD1 identical over 11 bases. The V and J ends lost 4 bases and 1 base, in that order; junction bases with no gene match: 5. The CDR3 has 16 amino acids. The germline gives CDR1 MNHEY, CDR2 SVGAGI. The CDR3 here is CASSSPGTGGQETQYF. For the CDR3, the DNA is TGTGCCAGCAGTTCCCCGGGGACAGGGGGCCAAGAGACCCAGTACTTC.

V usage is TRBV19 and J usage is TRBJ2-6; D gene unclear. The CDR3 extends over 18 amino acids. The germline CDR1 and CDR2 sequences are LNHDA and SQIVND (reference sequence). V gave up 3 bases and J gave up 0 bases, with 15 bases separating them. This CDR3 reads CASSIRVQITSGANVLTF. In DNA, the CDR3 is TGTGCCAGTAGTATCCGCGTACAAATAACCTCTGGGGCCAACGTCCTGACTTTC.

The chain employs TRBV13 and TRBJ2-7; no clear D gene. The V end lost 5 bases, the J end lost 2 bases, and 13 bases lay between the germline ends. The CDR3 length is 14 residues. Germline V CDR1 and CDR2: PRHDT, FYEKMQ (reference sequence). The DNA for the CDR3 is TGTGCCAGCAGCCCCCCCTTGACGGCCTACGAGCAGTACTTC. Encoded protein: CASSPPLTAYEQYF.

This chain connects TRBV6-1 to TRBJ1-2; 7 bases fit TRBD1. With V trimmed by 1 base and J by 8 bases, 4 bases remained unmatched. The CDR3 runs 13 residues. Germline CDR1 is MNHNS and CDR2 is SASEGT. CDR3 coding DNA: TGTGCCAGCAGTGAAGGGGGACAGCTAGGCTACACCTTC. Its translation is CASSEGGQLGYTF.

V is TRBV6-5 and J is TRBJ2-2, with 7 bases matching TRBD2. The CDR3 has 14 residues. Losses at the gene ends were 6 bases for V and 7 bases for J; bases not matched to a gene: 8. The V gene's germline CDR1 is MNHEY and CDR2 SVGAGI. The CDR3 loop is CASRRGLVIGELFF. The CDR3 DNA sequence: TGTGCCAGCAGGCGCGGACTAGTGATCGGGGAGCTGTTTTTT.

This chain links TRBV29-1 with TRBJ2-3; D perhaps matches TRBD1 (5 bases). The germline gives CDR1 SQVTM, CDR2 ANQGSEA. CDR3 length: 12 residues. The CDR3 DNA sequence: TGCAGTTATAGGGGCAACACAGATACGCAGTATTTT. This translates into CSYRGNTDTQYF.